This entry is about one T cell receptor beta chain. The source of the sample is a study of blood T cell repertoires in COVID-19. Study summary: The cDNA or gDNA used as material had been derived from T cells, B-cell-depleted T cells, or PBMCs.

Germline lookup yields CDR1 LGHNA and CDR2 YNFKEQ. This CDR3 contains 15 residues. J gave up 5 bases and V 0 bases, and 2 bases lay outside the gene matches. Per the original data handling: Estimated nucleated cell counts came from reference gene primer amplification. The table came from immunoSEQ multiplex PCR; TCRdb's copy has only in-frame clones and leaves some out. The D gene and trimming were derived from the DNA, and the V and J assignments and clone size from that table. The sample yields over 150,000 clones, roughly nine tenths seen once. Sample: peripheral blood. This chain connects TRBV4-2 to TRBJ2-2, with 8 bases matching TRBD1. The source is a man in his fifties or sixties with acute or convalescent COVID-19. Written as DNA, the CDR3 is TGTGCCAGCAGCCAAGAACAGGGGGATACCGGGGAGCTGTTTTTT. It is translated as CASSQEQGDTGELFF.